One and the same sample provided the 28 T cell receptor beta chains below, sequenced in a study of cytomegalovirus exposure and HLA in healthy donors. Researchers ran the PCR with 60 Vbeta and 13 Jbeta primers. The method was immunoSEQ multiplex PCR; TCRdb's version includes in-frame clones alone and lacks a portion of them. Of over 100,000 clones detected, 74% appear once; the ten largest clones hold 6% to 8.5%. Sequenced sample: PBMCs. These receptors all stem from a middle-aged man in good health and CMV-seropositive.

V is TRBV18 and J is TRBJ2-2, with 7 bases that match TRBD1. Germline loops: CDR1 KGHSH, CDR2 LQKENI. This CDR3 is 14 amino acids long. The V segment lost 5 bases and the J segment 1 base; nucleotides outside the gene matches: 1. The CDR3 is CASSTGVNTGELFF. In DNA, the CDR3 is TGTGCCAGCTCAACAGGGGTGAACACCGGGGAGCTGTTTTTT.

This clone was picked up one time. As DNA, the CDR3 is TGTGCCTGGAGTGTATATGAGACCCAGTACTTC. As protein: CAWSVYETQYF. The rearrangement joins TRBV30 to TRBJ2-5, with no clear D. V lost 0 bases to trimming and J lost 5 bases, with 4 bases between them. Germline loops: CDR1 GTSNPN, CDR2 SVGIG (reference sequence). The CDR3 runs to 11 residues. Based on the CDR3 plus reference TRBV30 and TRBJ2-5, the full variable domain is SQTIHQWPATLVQPVGSPLSLECTVEGTSNPNLYWYRQAAGRGLQLLFYSVGIGQISSEVPQNLSASRPQDRQFILSSKKLLLSDSGFYLCAWSVYETQYFGPGTRLLVL.

The chain is built from TRBV7-9 and TRBJ2-3, with 7 bases lining up with TRBD1. This CDR3 comprises 14 residues. From germline, CDR1 is SEHNR and CDR2 FQNEAQ (reference sequence). V dropped 5 bases and J dropped 7; count of bases not matched to a gene: 9. In nucleotides, the CDR3 is TGTGCCAGCAGCGCGACAGGGACGCCTTATACGCAGTATTTT. As protein: CASSATGTPYTQYF.

The chain recombines TRBV7-2 with TRBJ1-4; D perhaps matches TRBD1 (5 bases). Germline V gives CDR1 SGHTA, CDR2 FQGNSA. The CDR3 sequence is 14 residues long. The V and J ends lost 1 base and 5 bases respectively, with 8 bases between them. The CDR3 spells CASSLGQGNEKLFF. The DNA for the CDR3 is TGTGCCAGCAGCTTAGGGCAGGGAAATGAAAAACTGTTTTTT.

J is TRBJ2-2 and V is TRBV2; the D gene is possibly TRBD1 (6 bases). V was shortened by 8 bases and J by 6 bases, with 16 bases between the two germline ends. The V gene's germline CDR1 is SNHLY and CDR2 FYNNEI. The CDR3 is made up of 14 amino acids. The CDR3 loop reads CASGRAGASGELFF. In DNA form, the CDR3 reads TGTGCCAGCGGGCGGGCAGGGGCGTCCGGGGAGCTGTTTTTT.

This clone was seen a single time. The same CDR3 can be traced to other DNA sequences in this sample. Written as DNA, the CDR3 is TGTGCCAGCAGCGAGGGAACAGGGGAGTATAATTCACCCCTCCACTTT. This translates into CASSEGTGEYNSPLHF. The chain links TRBV9 to TRBJ1-6; 7 bases align to TRBD1. The CDR3 loop spans 16 amino acids. CDR1 SGDLS and CDR2 YYNGEE come from the germline V gene. With 3 bases clipped from V and 4 bases from J, the junction kept 7 bases outside the gene matches.

The V and J genes are TRBV5-1 and TRBJ2-7, with 8 bases matching TRBD2. The junction had 5 bases not matched to a gene; V was cut back by 0 bases and J by 3 bases. Germline CDR1 and CDR2: SGHRS and YFSETQ. There are 15 residues in the CDR3. CDR3 DNA sequence: TGCGCCAGCAGCTTGGGCACTAGCGGCCTCTACGAGCAGTACTTC. It encodes CASSLGTSGLYEQYF.

The table lists this clone with a count of one. V is TRBV11-2 and J is TRBJ1-2, with D tentatively TRBD1 (6 bases). Germline values: CDR1 SGHAT, CDR2 FQNNGV. The CDR3 is 15 residues long. Trimming stripped 0 bases from V and 4 bases from J, with 12 bases between. Here the CDR3 reads CASSLEGAEVYGYTF. In DNA form, the CDR3 reads TGTGCCAGCAGCTTAGAGGGGGCTGAGGTCTATGGCTACACCTTC.

The DNA for the CDR3 is TGTGCCAGCAGCTTGAGGAAGGGGGAAGCTTTCTTT. Its translation is CASSLRKGEAFF. The chain is built from TRBV5-4 and TRBJ1-1, with D maybe TRBD1 (5 bases). The V end lost 1 base, the J end lost 8 bases, and 9 bases lay between the germline ends. Germline CDR1 SGHNT, CDR2 YYREEE (reference sequence). This CDR3 contains 12 residues.

This chain links TRBV5-1 with TRBJ2-5, with 11 positions matching TRBD2. The CDR3 extends over 15 amino acids. Germline V gene sequence: CDR1 SGHRS, CDR2 YFSETQ. V shed 6 bases and J 2 bases; nucleotides not matched to a gene: 6. The CDR3 loop is CASIPGLAAQETQYF. The CDR3, as DNA: TGCGCCAGCATCCCGGGACTAGCGGCACAAGAGACCCAGTACTTC. The full variable domain, rest sourced from reference TRBV5-1 and TRBJ2-5, is KAGVTQTPRYLIKTRGQQVTLSCSPISGHRSVSWYQQTPGQGLQFLFEYFSETQRNKGNFPGRFSGRQFSNSRSEMNVSTLELGDSALYLCASIPGLAAQETQYFGPGTRLLVL.

The V call is TRBV21-1, the J call TRBJ2-7; the listed D gene, TRBD1, was not tested against the DNA. TRBV21-1 is deemed a pseudogene. This CDR3 comprises 15 residues. The CDR3 sequence is CASSNGYRVPYEQYF. CDR3 DNA: TGTGCCAGCAGCAACGGGTACAGGGTACCGTACGAGCAGTACTTC.

Comments on this clone: This same CDR3 is encoded by further DNA sequences in the sample. V usage is TRBV28 and J usage is TRBJ1-5, with D possibly being TRBD1 (5 bases). The germline V gene encodes CDR1 MDHEN and CDR2 SYDVKM. Trimming took off 5 bases at V and 3 bases at J, with 17 bases between the two ends. This CDR3 spans 16 amino acids. DNA of the CDR3: TGTGCCAGCAGTCCATTGGGCCAGGGCTACAATCAGCCCCAGCATTTT. It yields the protein CASSPLGQGYNQPQHF.

This chain joins TRBV15 and TRBJ2-7, with 8 nucleotides matching TRBD2. The germline V gene has CDR1 LNHNV and CDR2 YYDKDF (reference sequence). With V trimmed by 3 bases and J by 4 bases, 14 bases remained unmatched. The CDR3 runs to 17 residues. The CDR3 loop is CATSSTWGSSGVYEQYF. The CDR3, as DNA: TGTGCCACCAGCAGCACTTGGGGCAGTAGCGGGGTTTACGAGCAGTACTTC.

J is TRBJ1-2 and V is TRBV19; D ambiguous. There are 11 residues in the CDR3. Germline V lookup: CDR1 LNHDA, CDR2 SQIVND (reference sequence). V gave up 0 bases and J gave up 6 bases, with 2 bases separating them. The CDR3 DNA sequence: TGTGCCAGTAGTATAGATAATGGCTACACCTTC. Amino acids: CASSIDNGYTF.

This rearrangement joins TRBV7-2 to TRBJ2-1, with D unresolved. Trimming cost V 5 bases and J 6 bases, with 11 bases left between them. The CDR3 length is 13 residues. Germline values: CDR1 SGHTA, CDR2 FQGNSA. CDR3 coding DNA: TGTGCCAGCAGCCCCTGCCTTAGCAATGAGCAGTTCTTC. This translates into CASSPCLSNEQFF.

The V gene is TRBV6-4, the J gene TRBJ2-1; 7 nucleotides line up with TRBD1. The CDR3 covers 15 residues. CDR1 and CDR2 (germline): MRHNA, SNTAGT. The V segment lost 6 bases and the J segment 8 bases; nucleotides outside the gene matches: 13. The chain's CDR3 is CASSAGTEVGDEQFF. Written as DNA, the CDR3 is TGTGCCAGCAGCGCCGGGACAGAAGTTGGGGATGAGCAGTTCTTC.

This clone was observed a few times. The rearrangement uses TRBV7-8 and TRBJ2-2, with 9 bases that match TRBD1. V was clipped by 0 bases and J by 7 bases; unmatched bases: 6. The CDR3 has 16 residues. Germline assignment: CDR1 SGHVS and CDR2 FQNEAQ. CDR3 residues: CASSLAGTGWVGELFF. CDR3 DNA sequence: TGTGCCAGCAGCTTAGCGGGGACAGGGTGGGTCGGGGAGCTGTTTTTT.

The rearrangement uses TRBV27 and TRBJ2-5, with TRBD2 matching over 8 bases. V was clipped by 7 bases and J by 1 base; unmatched bases: 14. Germline V CDR1 and CDR2: MNHEY, SMNVEV (reference sequence). The CDR3 runs 17 residues. CDR3 in amino acids: CASTPGWAGGPQETQYF. Here the CDR3 DNA reads TGTGCCAGCACCCCTGGATGGGCGGGAGGACCCCAAGAGACCCAGTACTTC.

CDR3: CASSLPKGAPNTGELFF. The CDR3 DNA reads TGTGCCAGCAGCCTTCCCAAGGGGGCTCCTAACACCGGGGAGCTGTTTTTT. The rearrangement links TRBV9 to TRBJ2-2, with TRBD1 matching 7 bases. The V gene end was trimmed by 4 bases and the J gene end by 2 bases; junction bases not matched to a gene: 11. CDR1 and CDR2 from the germline V gene are SGDLS and YYNGEE. The CDR3 is 17 amino acids. Combining the CDR3 with reference TRBV9 and TRBJ2-2 gives the whole variable domain DSGVTQTPKHLITATGQRVTLRCSPRSGDLSVYWYQQSLDQGLQFLIQYYNGEERAKGNILERFSAQQFPDLHSELNLSSLELGDSALYFCASSLPKGAPNTGELFFGEGSRLTVL.

V gene TRBV6-1 combines with J gene TRBJ2-2; TRBD1 matches 7 bases. V was clipped by 7 bases and J by 3 bases; unmatched bases: 2. This CDR3 has 13 residues. Germline values: CDR1 MNHNS, CDR2 SASEGT. The CDR3 DNA is TGTGCCAGCAAGGGGGCCCACACCGGGGAGCTGTTTTTT. This gives the protein CASKGAHTGELFF.

J is TRBJ1-5 and V is TRBV2; 7 bases align to TRBD1. The CDR3 runs to 14 residues. Germline V lookup: CDR1 SNHLY, CDR2 FYNNEI. V was clipped by 6 bases and J by 0 bases; unmatched bases: 2. CDR3 region: CASSDRDSNQPQHF. Written as DNA, the CDR3 is TGTGCCAGCAGCGACAGGGATAGCAATCAGCCCCAGCATTTT.

The chain employs TRBV2 and TRBJ1-2; D is unresolved. CDR1 is SNHLY and CDR2 is FYNNEI in the germline V gene. CDR3 length: 11 amino acids. V was clipped by 3 bases and J by 4 bases, with 3 bases between them. In nucleotides, the CDR3 is TGTGCCAGCAGTGAGAGCTATGGCTACACCTTC. Its protein product is CASSESYGYTF.

This clone has just a few counts. V is TRBV10-2 and J is TRBJ1-1; possible D gene TRBD1, 5 bases. The V gene's germline CDR1 is WSHSY and CDR2 SAAADI. Trimming removed 3 bases from V and 1 base from J, with 9 bases in between. The CDR3 is 14 residues long. Here the CDR3 DNA reads TGCGCCAGCAGTGATCAGGGCTGGAACACTGAAGCTTTCTTT. Translating gives CASSDQGWNTEAFF.

The rearrangement joins TRBV12-5 to TRBJ2-7; 12 bases are a match to TRBD1. This CDR3 spans 14 amino acids. The germline gives CDR1 LGHNT, CDR2 FRNRAP. J was trimmed by 7 bases and V by 7 bases; bases with no gene match: 8. Written as DNA, the CDR3 is TGTGCTAGTGCCCCGGGACAGGGGGCGCGGGAGCAGTACTTC. Its translation is CASAPGQGAREQYF. Drawing the rest from reference TRBV12-5 and TRBJ2-7, the complete variable domain is DARVTQTPRHKVTEMGQEVTMRCQPILGHNTVFWYRQTMMQGLELLAYFRNRAPLDDSGMPKDRFSAEMPDATLATLKIQPSEPRDSAVYFCASAPGQGAREQYFGPGTRLTVT.

The chain has TRBV10-3 and TRBJ1-1; 8 positions match TRBD1. This CDR3 contains 15 residues. V gave up 3 bases and J gave up 5 bases; unmatched junction bases: 8. Germline CDR1 reads ENHRY; CDR2 reads SYGVKD. The CDR3: CAISEKDRVGTEAFF. DNA of the CDR3: TGTGCCATCAGTGAAAAGGACAGGGTGGGTACTGAAGCTTTCTTT.

The CDR3 DNA is TGTGCCACCAGTCGCCGGGGAACGAACTATGGCTACACCTTC. Its translation: CATSRRGTNYGYTF. The chain couples TRBV15 to TRBJ1-2; no clear D. Germline values: CDR1 LNHNV, CDR2 YYDKDF (reference sequence). The CDR3 sequence is 14 residues long. V was trimmed by 6 bases and J by 2 bases, leaving 13 bases between them.

The chain employs TRBV28 and TRBJ2-4; TRBD2 matches at 7 bases. The germline V gene has CDR1 MDHEN and CDR2 SYDVKM. The CDR3 sequence is 12 residues long. V shed 8 bases, J shed 9 bases, and the junction held 7 bases outside the gene matches. As DNA, the CDR3 is TGTGCCAGCGGGACTAATTCCGCCATTCAGTACTTC. Translating gives CASGTNSAIQYF. The full variable domain, rest sourced from reference TRBV28 and TRBJ2-4, is DVKVTQSSRYLVKRTGEKVFLECVQDMDHENMFWYRQDPGLGLRLIYFSYDVKMKEKGDIPEGYSVSREKKERFSLILESASTNQTSMYLCASGTNSAIQYFGAGTRLSVL.

The CDR3 sequence is CASSWGTGSETQYF. The CDR3 DNA is TGTGCCAGCAGCTGGGGGACAGGATCGGAGACCCAGTACTTC. This sequence joins TRBV5-4 and TRBJ2-5; 8 bases map to TRBD1. Losses at the gene ends were 3 bases for V and 5 bases for J; bases not matched to a gene: 6. Germline assignment: CDR1 SGHNT and CDR2 YYREEE (reference sequence). CDR3 length equals 14 residues.